These 8 T cell receptor beta chains originate from one sample sequenced in a study of blood T cells in healthy people across ages. The authors ran a second PCR of about 6 to 11 cycles using a sample-barcoded 5' primer and a J-beta primer mix. TCRdb reprocessed the 5' RACE reads via MiXCR and lists one record per CDR3 protein. The sample shows some 1,500,000 distinct CDR3 sequences, approximately 43% of them seen only once. Sequencing was performed on blood. The receptor set was obtained from a woman between 18 and 30 years old in good health.

The rearrangement uses TRBV9 and TRBJ1-2, with 8 bases aligning to TRBD1. Trimming cost V 3 bases and J 5 bases; bases outside gene matches: 9. The length of the CDR3 is 15 residues. Germline lookup yields CDR1 SGDLS and CDR2 YYNGEE. The CDR3 coding sequence is TGTGCCAGCAGCGGAGACAGGGGACAACTGTATGGCTACACCTTC. It is translated as CASSGDRGQLYGYTF.

The rearrangement uses TRBV7-2 and TRBJ2-7; D ambiguous. V lost 5 bases and J 1 base, leaving 15 bases between the germline ends. From germline, CDR1 is SGHTA and CDR2 FQGNSA. This CDR3 comprises 15 residues. CDR3 nucleotide sequence: TGTGCCAGCAGCGAACTGTCGGCGGCTTCCTACGAGCAGTACTTC. Translating gives CASSELSAASYEQYF. Supplemented by reference TRBV7-2 and TRBJ2-7, the full variable domain reads GAGVSQSPSNKVTEKGKDVELRCDPISGHTALYWYRQSLGQGLEFLIYFQGNSAPDKSGLPSDRFSAERTGGSVSTLTIQRTQQEDSAVYLCASSELSAASYEQYFGPGTRLTVT.

The gene calls are TRBV25-1 and TRBJ1-2; 7 positions match TRBD1. The J segment lost 9 bases and the V segment lost 7 bases, leaving 17 bases of the junction unmatched. The CDR3 is 15 amino acids. The V gene's germline CDR1 is MGHDK and CDR2 SYGVNS. The DNA for the CDR3 is TGTGCCAGCACTAGGGACAGAAAGGTGTTTGGGAGCTACACCTTC. It encodes CASTRDRKVFGSYTF.

This sequence joins TRBV24-1 and TRBJ2-1; 8 bases line up with TRBD2. The CDR3 totals 15 residues. Trimming cost V 3 bases and J 11 bases; bases outside gene matches: 11. Germline V gene sequence: CDR1 KGHDR, CDR2 SFDVKD. The CDR3 loop is CATSDVPTSGLKQFF. The CDR3 region has the DNA TGTGCCACCAGTGATGTGCCTACTAGCGGCTTAAAGCAGTTCTTC.

V gene TRBV4-2 combines with J gene TRBJ2-1; 8 bases map to TRBD1. The germline V gene has CDR1 LGHNA and CDR2 YNFKEQ. CDR3 length equals 16 residues. V lost 7 bases to trimming and J lost 4 bases; unmatched junction nucleotides: 12. CDR3 residues: CASTLAGGAIYNEQFF. CDR3 DNA: TGTGCCAGCACTCTGGCAGGGGGCGCGATTTACAATGAGCAGTTCTTC.

This clonotype was counted a few times. This sequence joins TRBV5-5 and TRBJ2-1; possibly TRBD1 for D (6 bases). The CDR3 sequence is 13 residues long. Germline CDR1 SGHKS, CDR2 YYEKEE (reference sequence). V gave up 2 bases and J gave up 6 bases, with 9 bases separating them. The CDR3 is CASSFGTTNEQFF. Written as DNA, the CDR3 is TGTGCCAGCAGCTTCGGGACAACCAATGAGCAGTTCTTC.

The chain couples TRBV4-3 to TRBJ2-1; D is ambiguous. The CDR3 contains 15 residues. V gave up 7 bases and J gave up 0 bases, with 13 bases separating them. CDR1 LGHNA and CDR2 YSLEER come from the germline V gene. In DNA, the CDR3 is TGCGCCAGCACCCTGACACAGAGCTCCTACAATGAGCAGTTCTTC. It translates to CASTLTQSSYNEQFF.

This clonotype has a count of ten or more. V usage is TRBV27 and J usage is TRBJ2-3; D is ambiguous. Trimming cost V 8 bases and J 4 bases, with 13 bases left between them. CDR3 length equals 13 residues. From germline, CDR1 is MNHEY and CDR2 SMNVEV (reference sequence). The CDR3 DNA reads TGTGCCAGCTCCGCGACTTCGGCAGATACGCAGTATTTT. Encoded protein: CASSATSADTQYF.